This T cell receptor (beta chain) was sequenced during a study of identifying expanded T cells in peripheral blood (dated by TCRdb to about 2019). Regarding the study in general: Four technical replicates, made by sequencing separate aliquots from the same pool of genomic DNA, were compared pairwise.

Findings and caveats that apply to the study as a whole: The beta-binomial model significantly reduced the number of clones called differentially abundant and the false-positive rate across all healthy-donor time intervals. Approximately 1.1 differentially abundant clones were flagged by the binomial model between technical replicates, whereas about 15 and 19 were flagged over roughly two weeks and four weeks, respectively. The authors expected that over much longer intervals, such as months to years, biological variance in healthy repertoires might increase even further. Across all healthy donors, variance in clone template counts between approximately two-week samples was found to increase significantly with total template count.

No immune events, such as infections, were documented for the healthy donors during the collection period. Blood repertoires from healthy donors were used as a training cohort for calibrating time-dependent variance in a beta-binomial model of differential abundance of T-cell clones. There were roughly 10 healthy donors in the training cohort, of whom 3 were female and 7 were male. The donors were between roughly 25 and 64 years old, with an average age of approximately 47 years. Whole blood from each healthy donor was obtained from a commercial supplier and was collected at three time points around two weeks apart. For immunosequencing, genomic DNA was extracted from unsorted whole blood. As regards this clone: This receptor's antigen is unknown. No quality values exist for individual bases; no much larger clone is one base distant.

The immunoSEQ Assay, which relies on bias-controlled multiplex PCR amplification of genomic DNA, was used to profile TCRbeta CDR3 regions. Per the source publication's procedure: To quantify the absolute abundance of each unique TCRbeta CDR3 region, the sequences were collapsed and filtered. Differential abundance was tested with two models: a binomial (Fisher-equivalent) model and a beta-binomial model that adds time-dependent variance fitted from healthy donors. Clones with fewer than 5 combined templates were removed, and a clone was called differentially abundant if the clone's Benjamini-Hochberg FDR was below 0.01. Beta-binomial variance was modeled as a function of total template count across the two samples using the form v = (b*log(k)+a)^2. TCRdb obtained this table from immuneACCESS and retained in-frame rearrangements with V and J assigned. These tables miss some clones; where compared with another copy, unresolved V genes account for less than half of the shortfall, and the remainder is unexplained. The DNA gave D and trimming, while V, J and clone size come from that table. Here the sample has 90,000 to 95,000 clones; approximately 85% occur a single time. Approximately 5.3% of the sample lies in the top ten.

Sequencing used blood. This receptor was obtained from a person between 18 and 70 years old in good health.

For the CDR3, the sequence is CASSLAKLAGGPVPETQYF. In nucleotides, the sequence is TGTGCCAGCAGCTTAGCTAAACTAGCGGGGGGGCCAGTTCCAGAGACCCAGTACTTC. The rearranged segments are TRBV7-9 and TRBJ2-5, with 13 bases in between that match TRBD2. The CDR3, from cysteine to phenylalanine, totals 19 residues. The entry retains the CDR3 DNA only, 57 bases that are in frame from base 1. Here V drops 0 bases and J drops 4 bases, and the junction holds 11 bases not matched to any gene. In the germline V gene (reference sequence), CDR1 corresponds to SEHNR and CDR2 to FQNEAQ.